This T cell receptor beta chain was found in a study of response to subunit inactivated influenza vaccine. Findings of the study overall: Few new T cells, the authors suggested, are recruited by each seasonal influenza vaccination.

CDR3 length equals 16 residues. Germline CDR1 reads LGHNA; CDR2 reads YSLEER. V was pared by 2 bases and J by 0 bases, with 10 bases between. MiXCR, run by TCRdb on the RT-PCR reads, gives a single entry per CDR3 protein. The profile shows under 500,000 distinct CDR3 sequences, 9.5% to 13% of them singletons. As to this clonotype: The target antigen is unknown.

The receptor comes from a man aged 45-60 years who received an inactivated influenza vaccine. The material was PBMCs from blood, obtained about 6 weeks after vaccination. The genes are TRBV4-3 and TRBJ2-2; D is perhaps TRBD1 (6 bases). CDR3 sequence: CASSQTYRANTGELFF. CDR3 nucleotides: TGCGCCAGCAGCCAAACCTACAGGGCGAACACCGGGGAGCTGTTTTTT.